The 26 T cell receptor beta chains in this list originate from one sample, sequenced in a study of shared clonotypes between healthy human individuals. Method: immunoSEQ multiplex PCR; TCRdb's copy keeps in-frame clones and lacks some. In the table there are about 490,000 clones, almost 80% of which are singletons. Sequencing was carried out using PBMCs. The receptors were sampled from a woman aged 40 to 49 in good health. Some clones in this sample may be carry-over from other donors' samples.

This clone was counted only a few times. The chain recombines TRBV11-3 with TRBJ2-1; 13 nucleotides align to TRBD2. CDR1 and CDR2 (germline): SGHNT, YENEEA. V gave up 4 bases and J gave up 8 bases; unmatched junction bases: 8. CDR3 length equals 16 residues. The CDR3 DNA follows: TGTGCCAGCAGCTCACAAGGACTAGCGGGGGTGGATGAGCAGTTCTTC. Protein: CASSSQGLAGVDEQFF.

V usage is TRBV28 and J usage is TRBJ1-1; weak D call: TRBD1 (5 bases). The germline V gene has CDR1 MDHEN and CDR2 SYDVKM. This CDR3 contains 13 residues. V gave up 5 bases and J gave up 4 bases, with 11 bases separating them. CDR3 DNA sequence: TGTGCCAGCAGTGCCGGGGGGACCACTGAAGCTTTCTTT. This sequence encodes CASSAGGTTEAFF. The entire variable domain, with the rest obtained from reference TRBV28 and TRBJ1-1, is as follows: DVKVTQSSRYLVKRTGEKVFLECVQDMDHENMFWYRQDPGLGLRLIYFSYDVKMKEKGDIPEGYSVSREKKERFSLILESASTNQTSMYLCASSAGGTTEAFFGQGTRLTVV.

In this sample, this clone turned up a few times. The rearrangement joins TRBV6-4 to TRBJ1-5; TRBD1 aligns across 7 bases. V was clipped by 0 bases and J by 6 bases; unmatched bases: 5. The germline CDR1 and CDR2 sequences are MRHNA and SNTAGT. The CDR3 has 15 amino acids. CDR3 nucleotide sequence: TGTGCCAGCAGTGACTCGTACAGGGGCGGTCAGCCCCAGCATTTT. It yields the protein CASSDSYRGGQPQHF.

This chain connects TRBV6-1 to TRBJ2-1; tentative D call: TRBD2 (5 bases). Germline lookup yields CDR1 MNHNS and CDR2 SASEGT. This CDR3 has 17 amino acids. The V end lost 4 bases, the J end lost 2 bases, and 18 bases lay between the germline ends. The chain's CDR3 is CASSVSLAERPYNEQFF. In DNA form, the CDR3 reads TGTGCCAGCAGTGTCTCCCTAGCTGAACGACCCTACAATGAGCAGTTCTTC.

The gene calls are TRBV2 and TRBJ1-6; D gene uncertain. Deletions cut 4 bases from V and 7 bases from J, with 14 bases between. CDR1 and CDR2 from the germline V gene are SNHLY and FYNNEI. CDR3 length: 15 amino acids. CDR3 in amino acids: CASSGLGSWNSPLHF. In DNA, the CDR3 is TGTGCCAGCAGTGGATTAGGGAGTTGGAATTCACCCCTCCACTTT.

This sequence joins TRBV6-1 and TRBJ2-3; no clear D gene. Germline CDR1 MNHNS, CDR2 SASEGT. There are 15 residues in the CDR3. Trimming left V 0 bases short and J 0 bases short, with 7 bases between. The CDR3 protein is CASSEAAGSTDTQYF. The CDR3 bases are TGTGCCAGCAGTGAAGCCGCTGGGAGCACAGATACGCAGTATTTT.

On this clone itself: Distinct nucleotide sequences in the sample also encode this CDR3. V gene TRBV5-4 combines with J gene TRBJ2-7, with a tentative D call TRBD1 (6 bases). This CDR3 is 13 amino acids long. Germline V gene sequence: CDR1 SGHNT, CDR2 YYREEE (reference sequence). The V and J ends lost 0 bases and 5 bases respectively, with 9 bases between them. DNA of the CDR3: TGTGCCAGCAGCTTGGGGCAGGGGAACGAGCAGTACTTC. Translating gives CASSLGQGNEQYF.

The chain is built from TRBV11-3 and TRBJ2-7, with D possibly being TRBD1 (6 bases). This CDR3 is 12 amino acids long. Germline V gives CDR1 SGHNT, CDR2 YENEEA. V was pared by 11 bases and J by 3 bases, with 14 bases between. Written as DNA, the CDR3 is TGTGCCTCGGGCCAGGGGAACTACGAGCAGTACTTC. This translates into CASGQGNYEQYF.

The chain links TRBV5-1 to TRBJ2-6, with 7 nucleotides matching TRBD1. Per germline, CDR1 SGHRS and CDR2 YFSETQ. The CDR3 length is 19 residues. The ends lost 2 bases at V and 0 bases at J; junction bases unmatched: 11. The CDR3 loop reads CASSLRLRQGGSGANVLTF. The CDR3 nucleotides are TGCGCCAGCAGCTTAAGGCTCCGACAGGGCGGCTCTGGGGCCAACGTCCTGACTTTC. Filled out from reference TRBV5-1 and TRBJ2-6, the complete variable domain reads KAGVTQTPRYLIKTRGQQVTLSCSPISGHRSVSWYQQTPGQGLQFLFEYFSETQRNKGNFPGRFSGRQFSNSRSEMNVSTLELGDSALYLCASSLRLRQGGSGANVLTFGAGSRLTVL.

The chain's CDR3 is CASSLASITDTQYF. The DNA of the CDR3 is TGTGCCAGCAGCTTAGCTAGCATTACAGATACGCAGTATTTT. The V gene is TRBV13, the J gene TRBJ2-3, with TRBD2 as a possible D gene (5 bases). The ends were cut back, 1 base at V and 3 bases at J, with 8 bases in the middle. The CDR3 consists of 14 residues. The V gene's germline CDR1 is PRHDT and CDR2 FYEKMQ (reference sequence).

The rearrangement joins TRBV2 to TRBJ2-3; D is undetermined. The CDR3 runs to 13 residues. Germline V CDR1 and CDR2: SNHLY, FYNNEI. Trimming removed 8 bases from V and 0 bases from J, with 9 bases in between. The CDR3 nucleotides read TGTGCCAGCGCGACACCTAGCACAGATACGCAGTATTTT. As protein: CASATPSTDTQYF.

This clone has only a few counts. The chain has TRBV7-2 and TRBJ2-1, with D possibly TRBD2 on 5 matching bases. Trimming cost V 5 bases and J 3 bases, with 17 bases left between them. Germline-derived CDR1 and CDR2 are SGHTA and FQGNSA. CDR3 length: 16 amino acids. This chain's CDR3 is CASSTQSGPLYNEQFF. Written as DNA, the CDR3 is TGTGCCAGCAGCACCCAAAGCGGTCCCCTCTACAATGAGCAGTTCTTC. Combining the CDR3 with reference TRBV7-2 and TRBJ2-1 gives the whole variable domain GAGVSQSPSNKVTEKGKDVELRCDPISGHTALYWYRQSLGQGLEFLIYFQGNSAPDKSGLPSDRFSAERTGGSVSTLTIQRTQQEDSAVYLCASSTQSGPLYNEQFFGPGTRLTVL.

J is TRBJ2-5 and V is TRBV5-1, with 7 nucleotides matching TRBD1. The end of the DNA is better explained by TRBJ2-7, so the J call may be wrong. Germline V gene sequence: CDR1 SGHRS, CDR2 YFSETQ. The CDR3 has 15 residues. The CDR3 sequence is CASSPDRAGRDEQYF. CDR3 bases: TGCGCCAGCAGCCCTGACAGGGCCGGCCGGGACGAGCAGTACTTC.

This chain uses TRBV30 with TRBJ1-1; tentative D call: TRBD1 (6 bases). In germline, CDR1 is GTSNPN, CDR2 SVGIG (reference sequence). V was pared by 2 bases and J by 5 bases, with 15 bases between. The length of the CDR3 is 14 residues. CDR3 amino acids: CAWSQERGGTEAFF. CDR3 nucleotide sequence: TGTGCCTGGAGTCAGGAAAGGGGGGGGACTGAAGCTTTCTTT. Complete variable domain (other parts from reference TRBV30 and TRBJ1-1): SQTIHQWPATLVQPVGSPLSLECTVEGTSNPNLYWYRQAAGRGLQLLFYSVGIGQISSEVPQNLSASRPQDRQFILSSKKLLLSDSGFYLCAWSQERGGTEAFFGQGTRLTVV.

This clone was counted once. V gene TRBV27 combines with J gene TRBJ2-3; D gene uncertain. V lost 5 bases to trimming and J lost 6 bases, with 12 bases between them. Per the germline V gene, CDR1 is MNHEY and CDR2 is SMNVEV (reference sequence). There are 13 residues in the CDR3. The CDR3 DNA follows: TGTGCCAGCAGTCCGTCAGGATCCGATACGCAGTATTTT. It specifies CASSPSGSDTQYF.

This CDR3 reads CASSYGQGGQFF. In DNA, the CDR3 is TGTGCCAGCAGCTATGGACAGGGCGGGCAGTTCTTC. J is TRBJ2-1 and V is TRBV6-1; 8 nucleotides line up with TRBD1. This CDR3 spans 12 amino acids. The V segment lost 6 bases and the J segment 12 bases; nucleotides outside the gene matches: 7. Germline lookup yields CDR1 MNHNS and CDR2 SASEGT.

The chain couples TRBV7-2 to TRBJ2-1; 7 nucleotides line up with TRBD2. CDR3 size: 17 residues. V lost 5 bases to trimming and J lost 3 bases; unmatched junction nucleotides: 13. The germline V gene encodes CDR1 SGHTA and CDR2 FQGNSA. The CDR3 DNA reads as TGTGCCAGCAGCGGCGGGGGAAGAGCGACACGCTACAATGAGCAGTTCTTC. Protein product: CASSGGGRATRYNEQFF.

This clone was detected only a few times. The chain combines TRBV6-5 with TRBJ2-5, with a possible D match to TRBD1 (6 bases). The J call is uncertain, as TRBJ2-7 better fits the DNA end. CDR1 and CDR2 from the germline V gene are MNHEY and SVGAGI. This CDR3 region has 15 residues. The CDR3 sequence: CASSYSFWGHYEQYF. CDR3 sequence (DNA): TGTGCCAGCAGTTACTCGTTTTGGGGGCACTACGAGCAGTACTTC.

The V call is TRBV11-2, the J call TRBJ2-7; 10 bases are shared with TRBD2. The germline gives CDR1 SGHAT, CDR2 FQNNGV. The CDR3 extends over 17 amino acids. The ends lost 4 bases at V and 1 base at J; junction bases unmatched: 10. The CDR3 DNA reads as TGTGCCAGCAGCTGGCCTCCGACTAGCGGGTATTCCTACGAGCAGTACTTC. Its translation: CASSWPPTSGYSYEQYF.

The J gene is TRBJ1-5, the V gene TRBV15; D gene uncertain. This CDR3 is 14 amino acids long. The V end lost 3 bases, the J end lost 7 bases, and 13 bases lay between the germline ends. Germline lookup yields CDR1 LNHNV and CDR2 YYDKDF (reference sequence). The CDR3, as DNA: TGTGCCACCAGCAGGGATCGGACCATACAGCCCCAGCATTTT. It encodes CATSRDRTIQPQHF.

V usage is TRBV19 and J usage is TRBJ2-2, with D maybe TRBD2 (6 bases). Germline CDR1 LNHDA, CDR2 SQIVND (reference sequence). Between the trimmed V and J ends, which lost 7 bases and 6 bases, there was a span of 12 bases. CDR3 length equals 13 residues. CDR3 sequence reads: CASISPGAGELFF. CDR3 nucleotide sequence: TGTGCCAGTATCAGTCCGGGGGCCGGGGAGCTGTTTTTT.

The chain couples TRBV5-1 to TRBJ2-7; D gene uncertain. Per germline, CDR1 SGHRS and CDR2 YFSETQ. Between the trimmed V and J ends, which lost 0 bases and 6 bases, there was a span of 7 bases. The CDR3 length is 12 residues. In nucleotides, the CDR3 is TGCGCCAGCAGCTTGGAAGGGTCCGAGCAGTACTTC. Its protein product is CASSLEGSEQYF.

This chain connects TRBV5-8 to TRBJ2-7; a weak D match, TRBD2 (5 bases). V lost 0 bases and J lost 2, with 12 bases in between. The CDR3 length is 15 residues. Per germline, CDR1 SGHTS and CDR2 YDEGEE. The CDR3 is CASSLGGYTTYEQYF. For the CDR3, the DNA is TGTGCCAGCAGCTTGGGAGGGTACACTACCTACGAGCAGTACTTC.

The table lists this clone with many counts. The V call is TRBV13, the J call TRBJ2-1; TRBD2 matches at 7 bases. Germline-derived CDR1 and CDR2 are PRHDT and FYEKMQ (reference sequence). V dropped 0 bases and J dropped 4; count of bases not matched to a gene: 6. The CDR3 is 16 amino acids. As DNA, the CDR3 is TGTGCCAGCAGCTTAGGGGGCGGGAGCGGATACAATGAGCAGTTCTTC. Protein product: CASSLGGGSGYNEQFF.

V usage is TRBV18 and J usage is TRBJ2-3; tentatively, D is TRBD1 or TRBD2 (5 bases each). Trimming cost V 0 bases and J 0 bases, with 10 bases left between them. The CDR3 is made up of 16 amino acids. Germline V gene sequence: CDR1 KGHSH, CDR2 LQKENI. The CDR3 is CASSPPGRESTDTQYF. The CDR3 nucleotides read TGTGCCAGCTCACCACCGGGCAGGGAGAGCACAGATACGCAGTATTTT. The whole variable domain, remainder taken from reference TRBV18 and TRBJ2-3, is NAGVMQNPRHLVRRRGQEARLRCSPMKGHSHVYWYRQLPEEGLKFMVYLQKENIIDESGMPKERFSAEFPKEGPSILRIQQVVRGDSAAYFCASSPPGRESTDTQYFGPGTRLTVL.

The chain employs TRBV18 and TRBJ2-4, with 10 nucleotides matching TRBD1. CDR3 length: 15 residues. CDR1 is KGHSH and CDR2 is LQKENI in the germline V gene. Trimming took 0 bases from V and 8 from J; bases not matched to a gene: 4. CDR3 coding DNA: TGTGCCAGCTCACCACCTAGTGGACAGGGGGACATTCAGTACTTC. Protein sequence: CASSPPSGQGDIQYF. Full variable domain (outside the CDR3, taken from reference TRBV18 and TRBJ2-4): NAGVMQNPRHLVRRRGQEARLRCSPMKGHSHVYWYRQLPEEGLKFMVYLQKENIIDESGMPKERFSAEFPKEGPSILRIQQVVRGDSAAYFCASSPPSGQGDIQYFGAGTRLSVL.